This TCR beta chain was recorded in a study of radiotherapy plus CTLA-4 blockade in lung cancer. The J segment lost 2 bases and the V segment lost 6 bases, leaving 5 bases of the junction unmatched. CDR1 and CDR2 (germline): MDHEN, SYDVKM. This CDR3 has 14 residues. This table comes from immunoSEQ multiplex PCR, and its TCRdb copy is limited to in-frame clones, with some not included. The sample has fewer than 55,000 clones; 70% to 80% are singletons. The receptor was derived from a human donor with non-small cell lung cancer whose response to radiotherapy plus ipilimumab could not be evaluated. This material consisted of peripheral blood, taken from a patient treated with radiotherapy plus ipilimumab. The chain employs TRBV28 and TRBJ2-7, with 9 nucleotides matching TRBD2. In nucleotides, the CDR3 is TGTGCCAGCAGAACCGGGACTAGCCCCTACGAGCAGTACTTC. Amino acid sequence: CASRTGTSPYEQYF.